The clone carrying this TCR beta chain has at least ten counts. Its antigen is undetermined. Germline values: CDR1 SNHLY, CDR2 FYNNEI. The CDR3 loop spans 15 amino acids. Trimming took 5 bases from V and 4 from J, leaving 17 bases between them. Preparing the TCRbeta library involved the use of unique molecular identifiers. TCRdb recomputed calls from the PCR reads with MiXCR, one row per CDR3 protein. The table lists about 580,000 distinct CDR3 sequences, roughly 23% of them singletons. This sample was taken from a study of T-cell reconstitution after alpha-beta-depleted transplantation in children. Regarding the study as a whole: Newly made T cells mostly supplied T-cell counts and diversity one year after transplant. From surviving recipient T cells and thymic progenitors came the high day-60 TCRbeta diversity observed in some patients. By about two months after transplant, alpha-beta T cells reportedly arose from several hundred graft clones that had expanded.

The sample consisted of PBMCs, mostly from graft donor cells, taken 360 days after TCRalphabeta/CD19-depleted stem cell transplant. The chain links TRBV2 to TRBJ1-2; D is perhaps TRBD1 (6 bases). This clonotype was obtained from a boy under three years old who had a stem cell transplant for acute myeloid leukemia, so the T cells may come from the graft donor. CDR3 in amino acids: CASSRGGSSSYGYTF. The CDR3 region has the DNA TGTGCCAGCAGTAGGGGGGGCTCTTCGAGCTATGGCTACACCTTC. The full variable domain, completed using reference TRBV2 and TRBJ1-2, is EPEVTQTPSHQVTQMGQEVILRCVPISNHLYFYWYRQILGQKVEFLVSFYNNEISEKSEIFDDQFSVERPDGSNFTLKIRSTKLEDSAMYFCASSRGGSSSYGYTFGSGTRLTVV.